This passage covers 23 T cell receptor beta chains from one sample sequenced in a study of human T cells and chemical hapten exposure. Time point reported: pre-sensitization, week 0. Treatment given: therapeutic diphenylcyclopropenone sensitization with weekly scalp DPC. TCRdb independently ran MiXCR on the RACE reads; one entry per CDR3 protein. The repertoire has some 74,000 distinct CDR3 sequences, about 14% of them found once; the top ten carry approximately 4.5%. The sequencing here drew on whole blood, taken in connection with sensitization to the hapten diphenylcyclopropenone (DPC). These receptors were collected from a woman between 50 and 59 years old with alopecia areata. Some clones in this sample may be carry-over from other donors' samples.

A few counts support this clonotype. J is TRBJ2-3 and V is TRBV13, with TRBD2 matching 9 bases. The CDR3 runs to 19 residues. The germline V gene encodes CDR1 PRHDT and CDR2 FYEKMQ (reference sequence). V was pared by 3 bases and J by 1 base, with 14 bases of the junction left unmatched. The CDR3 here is CASSFVWGPSGTRTDTQYF. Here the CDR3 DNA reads TGTGCCAGCAGCTTTGTTTGGGGGCCTAGCGGGACCCGCACAGATACGCAGTATTTT. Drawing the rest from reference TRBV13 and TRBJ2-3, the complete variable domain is AAGVIQSPRHLIKEKRETATLKCYPIPRHDTVYWYQQGPGQDPQFLISFYEKMQSDKGSIPDRFSAQQFSDYHSELNMSSLELGDSALYFCASSFVWGPSGTRTDTQYFGPGTRLTVL.

Here the CDR3 DNA reads TGTGCCTGGAACATTGGACTACGACGTGGGAATGAGCAGTTCTTC. Its translation: CAWNIGLRRGNEQFF. V is TRBV30 and J is TRBJ2-1; D is possibly TRBD2 (6 bases). The CDR3 has 15 residues. The germline CDR1 and CDR2 sequences are GTSNPN and SVGIG (reference sequence). The V and J ends lost 4 bases and 7 bases respectively, with 20 bases between them.

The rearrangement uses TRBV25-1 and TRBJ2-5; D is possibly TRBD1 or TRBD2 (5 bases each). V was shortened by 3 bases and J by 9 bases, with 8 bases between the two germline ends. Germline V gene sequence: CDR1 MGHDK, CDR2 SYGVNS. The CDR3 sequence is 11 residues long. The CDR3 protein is CASSDLGAQYF. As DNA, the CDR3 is TGTGCCAGCAGTGACCTGGGGGCCCAGTACTTC.

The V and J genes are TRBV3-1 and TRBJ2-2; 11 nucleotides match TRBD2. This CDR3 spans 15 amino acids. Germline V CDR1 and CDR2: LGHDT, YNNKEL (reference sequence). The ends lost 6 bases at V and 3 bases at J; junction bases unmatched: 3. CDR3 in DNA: TGTGCCAGCAGACTACTAGCGGGAGACACCGGGGAGCTGTTTTTT. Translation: CASRLLAGDTGELFF.

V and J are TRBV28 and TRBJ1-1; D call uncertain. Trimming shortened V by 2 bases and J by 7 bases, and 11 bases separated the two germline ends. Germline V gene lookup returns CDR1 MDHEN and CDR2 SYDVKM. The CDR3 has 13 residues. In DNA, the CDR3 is TGTGCCAGCAGTTTACCCATAAAAGGTGAAGCTTTCTTT. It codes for CASSLPIKGEAFF. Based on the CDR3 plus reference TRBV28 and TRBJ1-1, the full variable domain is DVKVTQSSRYLVKRTGEKVFLECVQDMDHENMFWYRQDPGLGLRLIYFSYDVKMKEKGDIPEGYSVSREKKERFSLILESASTNQTSMYLCASSLPIKGEAFFGQGTRLTVV.

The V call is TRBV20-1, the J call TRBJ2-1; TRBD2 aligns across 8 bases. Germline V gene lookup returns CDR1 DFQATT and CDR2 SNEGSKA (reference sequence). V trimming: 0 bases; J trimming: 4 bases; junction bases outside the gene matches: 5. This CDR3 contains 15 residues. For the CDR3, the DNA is TGCAGTGCTAGAGACCCCCTAGCGGGTTACAATGAGCAGTTCTTC. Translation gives CSARDPLAGYNEQFF.

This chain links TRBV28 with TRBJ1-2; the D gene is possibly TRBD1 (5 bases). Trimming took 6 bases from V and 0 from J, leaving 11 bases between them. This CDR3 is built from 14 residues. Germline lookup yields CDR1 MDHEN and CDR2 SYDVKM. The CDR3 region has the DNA TGTGCCAGCAGACCAGACAGATCTAACTATGGCTACACCTTC. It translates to CASRPDRSNYGYTF.

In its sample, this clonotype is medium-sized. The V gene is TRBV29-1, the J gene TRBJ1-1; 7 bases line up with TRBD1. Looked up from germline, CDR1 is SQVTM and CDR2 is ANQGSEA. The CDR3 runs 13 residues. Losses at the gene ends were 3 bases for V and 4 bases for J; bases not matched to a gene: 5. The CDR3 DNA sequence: TGCAGCGTTGATCGGCAGGGGGGCACTGAAGCTTTCTTT. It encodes CSVDRQGGTEAFF. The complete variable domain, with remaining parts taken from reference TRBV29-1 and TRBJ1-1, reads SAVISQKPSRDICQRGTSLTIQCQVDSQVTMMFWYRQQPGQSLTLIATANQGSEATYESGFVIDKFPISRPNLTFSTLTVSNMSPEDSSIYLCSVDRQGGTEAFFGQGTRLTVV.

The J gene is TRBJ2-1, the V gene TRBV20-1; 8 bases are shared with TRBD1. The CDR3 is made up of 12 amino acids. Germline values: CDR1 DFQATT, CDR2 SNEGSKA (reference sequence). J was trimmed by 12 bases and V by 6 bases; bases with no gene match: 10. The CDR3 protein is CSAPGTGVGQFF. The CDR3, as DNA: TGCAGTGCGCCCGGGACAGGCGTGGGGCAGTTCTTC.

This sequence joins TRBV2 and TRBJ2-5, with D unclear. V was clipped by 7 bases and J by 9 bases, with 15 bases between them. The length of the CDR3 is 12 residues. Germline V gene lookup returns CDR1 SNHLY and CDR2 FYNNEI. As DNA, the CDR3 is TGTGCCAGCATTTACTGGGGTGGGGCCCAGTACTTC. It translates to CASIYWGGAQYF.

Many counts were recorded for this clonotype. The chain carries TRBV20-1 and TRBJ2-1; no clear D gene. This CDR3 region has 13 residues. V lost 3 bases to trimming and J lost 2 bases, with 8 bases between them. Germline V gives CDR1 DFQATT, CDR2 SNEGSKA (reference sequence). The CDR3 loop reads CSARSGPYNEQFF. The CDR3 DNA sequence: TGCAGTGCTAGGAGTGGGCCCTACAATGAGCAGTTCTTC.

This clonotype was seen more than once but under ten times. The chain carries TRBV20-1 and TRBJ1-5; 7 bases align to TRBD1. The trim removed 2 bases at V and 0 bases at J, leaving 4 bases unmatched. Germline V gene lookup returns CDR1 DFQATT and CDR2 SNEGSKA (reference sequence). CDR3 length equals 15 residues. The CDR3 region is CSARPTGASNQPQHF. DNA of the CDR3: TGCAGTGCTAGACCAACAGGGGCTAGCAATCAGCCCCAGCATTTT.

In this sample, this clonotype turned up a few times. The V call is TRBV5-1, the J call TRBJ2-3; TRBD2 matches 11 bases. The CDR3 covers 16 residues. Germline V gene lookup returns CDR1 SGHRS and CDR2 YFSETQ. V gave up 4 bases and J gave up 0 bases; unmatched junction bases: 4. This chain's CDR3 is CASSPRLAGSTDTQYF. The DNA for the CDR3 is TGCGCCAGCAGCCCGAGACTAGCGGGAAGCACAGATACGCAGTATTTT.

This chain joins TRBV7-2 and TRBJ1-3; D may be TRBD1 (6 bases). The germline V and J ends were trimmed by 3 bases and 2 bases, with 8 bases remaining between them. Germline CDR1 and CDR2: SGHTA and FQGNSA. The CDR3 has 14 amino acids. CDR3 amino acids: CASSFSGAGNTIYF. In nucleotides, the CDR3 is TGTGCCAGCAGCTTTTCAGGGGCTGGAAACACCATATATTTT. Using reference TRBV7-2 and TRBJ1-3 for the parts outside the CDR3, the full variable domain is GAGVSQSPSNKVTEKGKDVELRCDPISGHTALYWYRQSLGQGLEFLIYFQGNSAPDKSGLPSDRFSAERTGGSVSTLTIQRTQQEDSAVYLCASSFSGAGNTIYFGEGSWLTVV.

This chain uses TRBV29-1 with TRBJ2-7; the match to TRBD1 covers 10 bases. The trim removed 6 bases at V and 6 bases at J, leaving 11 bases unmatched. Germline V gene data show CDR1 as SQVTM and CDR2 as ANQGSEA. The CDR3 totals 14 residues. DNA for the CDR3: TGCAGCGTATCATCTGGGGACAGGGGCCGCGAGCAGTACTTC. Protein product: CSVSSGDRGREQYF.

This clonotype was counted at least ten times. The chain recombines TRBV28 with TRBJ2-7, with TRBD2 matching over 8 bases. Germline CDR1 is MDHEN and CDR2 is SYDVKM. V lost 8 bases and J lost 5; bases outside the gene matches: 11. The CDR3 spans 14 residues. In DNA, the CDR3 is TGTGCCAGCTCGACGGGAGGGAGGGCACACGAGCAGTACTTC. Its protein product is CASSTGGRAHEQYF.

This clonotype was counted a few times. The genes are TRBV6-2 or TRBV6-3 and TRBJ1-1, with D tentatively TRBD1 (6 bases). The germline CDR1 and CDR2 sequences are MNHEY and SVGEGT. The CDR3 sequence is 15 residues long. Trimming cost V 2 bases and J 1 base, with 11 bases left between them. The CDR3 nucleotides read TGTGCCAGCAGTTACGAGGACAGAAGGAACACTGAAGCTTTCTTT. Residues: CASSYEDRRNTEAFF.

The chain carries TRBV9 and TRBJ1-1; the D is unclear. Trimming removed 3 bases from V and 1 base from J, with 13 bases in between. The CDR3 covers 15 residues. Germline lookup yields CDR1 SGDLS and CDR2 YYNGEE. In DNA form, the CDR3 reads TGTGCCAGCAGCGCCGATTCGCGGCCGAACACTGAAGCTTTCTTT. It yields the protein CASSADSRPNTEAFF.

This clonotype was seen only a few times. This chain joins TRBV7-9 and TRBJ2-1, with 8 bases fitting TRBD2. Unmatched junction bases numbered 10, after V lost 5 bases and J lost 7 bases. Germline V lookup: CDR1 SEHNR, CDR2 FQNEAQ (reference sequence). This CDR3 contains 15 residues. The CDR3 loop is CASSGTGTRVNEQFF. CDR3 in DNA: TGTGCCAGCAGCGGAACCGGGACTAGAGTTAATGAGCAGTTCTTC.

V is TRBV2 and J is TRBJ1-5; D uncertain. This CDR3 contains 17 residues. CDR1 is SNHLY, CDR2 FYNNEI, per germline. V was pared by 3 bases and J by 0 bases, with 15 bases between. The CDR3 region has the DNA TGTGCCAGCAGTGATCGACCCGGGGTTTATAGCAATCAGCCCCAGCATTTT. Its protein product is CASSDRPGVYSNQPQHF.

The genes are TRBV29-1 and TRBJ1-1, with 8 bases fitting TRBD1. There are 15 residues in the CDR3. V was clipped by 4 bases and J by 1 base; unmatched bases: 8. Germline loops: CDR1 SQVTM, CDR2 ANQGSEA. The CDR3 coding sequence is TGCAGCGTTGTTCAGGGGGCATGGACGAACACTGAAGCTTTCTTT. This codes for CSVVQGAWTNTEAFF.

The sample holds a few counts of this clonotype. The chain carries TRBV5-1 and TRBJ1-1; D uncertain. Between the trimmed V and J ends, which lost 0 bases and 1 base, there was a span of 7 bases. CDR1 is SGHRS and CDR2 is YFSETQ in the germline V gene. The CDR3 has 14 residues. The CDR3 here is CASSLEVRNTEAFF. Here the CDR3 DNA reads TGCGCCAGCAGCTTGGAGGTTAGGAACACTGAAGCTTTCTTT.

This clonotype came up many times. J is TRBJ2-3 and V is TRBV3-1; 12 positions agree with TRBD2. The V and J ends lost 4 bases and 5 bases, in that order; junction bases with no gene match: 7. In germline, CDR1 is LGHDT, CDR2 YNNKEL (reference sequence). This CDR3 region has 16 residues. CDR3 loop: CASSPASGRARDTQYF. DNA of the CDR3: TGTGCCAGCAGCCCCGCTAGCGGGAGGGCCAGAGATACGCAGTATTTT.